The sample holds a few counts of the clone carrying this T cell receptor beta chain. The antigen remains unidentified. V was cut by 2 bases and J by 5 bases, with 10 bases left in between. Per the germline V gene, CDR1 is MNHEY and CDR2 is SVGEGT. This CDR3 is 15 amino acids long. Each donor was a healthy Caucasian individual from Russia, aged roughly 6 to 100. With a J-beta primer mix and a sample-barcoded 5' primer, a second PCR ran about 6 to 11 cycles. Tags on each cDNA molecule came from a template-switch adaptor with 12 random nucleotides. From the 5' RACE reads, TCRdb called clonotypes with MiXCR, one entry per CDR3 protein. Altogether approximately 2,000,000 distinct CDR3 sequences are present, about 39% being singletons, with the ten largest covering more than 20%. This sample was included in a study of blood T cells in healthy people across ages. Whole-study results and caveats: For the donors, CMV status was unknown and possibly confounded expanded clonotype changes.

This sequence was found in a human donor in good health. The chain links TRBV6-2 or TRBV6-3 to TRBJ2-6; D remains unclear. Material for sequencing was blood. For the CDR3, the DNA is TGTGCCAGCAGTTACGAGAGTCCTCGGGCCAACGTCCTGACTTTC. Translating it yields CASSYESPRANVLTF.